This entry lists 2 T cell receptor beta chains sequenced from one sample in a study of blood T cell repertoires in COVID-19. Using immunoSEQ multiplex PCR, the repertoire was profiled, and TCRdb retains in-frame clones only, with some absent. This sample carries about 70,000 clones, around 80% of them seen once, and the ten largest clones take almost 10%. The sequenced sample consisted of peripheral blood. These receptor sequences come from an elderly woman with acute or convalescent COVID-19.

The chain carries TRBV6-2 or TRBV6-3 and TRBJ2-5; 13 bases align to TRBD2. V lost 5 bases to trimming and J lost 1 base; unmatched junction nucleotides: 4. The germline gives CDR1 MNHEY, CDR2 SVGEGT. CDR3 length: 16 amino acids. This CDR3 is CASSGLAGVLQETQYF. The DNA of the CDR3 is TGTGCCAGCAGTGGACTAGCGGGGGTGCTCCAAGAGACCCAGTACTTC.

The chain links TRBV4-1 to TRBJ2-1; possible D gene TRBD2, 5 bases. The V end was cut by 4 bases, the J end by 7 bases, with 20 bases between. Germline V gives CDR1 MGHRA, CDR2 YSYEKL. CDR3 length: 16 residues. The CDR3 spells CASSLGERIEGNEQFF. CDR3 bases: TGCGCCAGCAGCCTCGGGGAGCGAATTGAAGGGAATGAGCAGTTCTTC.